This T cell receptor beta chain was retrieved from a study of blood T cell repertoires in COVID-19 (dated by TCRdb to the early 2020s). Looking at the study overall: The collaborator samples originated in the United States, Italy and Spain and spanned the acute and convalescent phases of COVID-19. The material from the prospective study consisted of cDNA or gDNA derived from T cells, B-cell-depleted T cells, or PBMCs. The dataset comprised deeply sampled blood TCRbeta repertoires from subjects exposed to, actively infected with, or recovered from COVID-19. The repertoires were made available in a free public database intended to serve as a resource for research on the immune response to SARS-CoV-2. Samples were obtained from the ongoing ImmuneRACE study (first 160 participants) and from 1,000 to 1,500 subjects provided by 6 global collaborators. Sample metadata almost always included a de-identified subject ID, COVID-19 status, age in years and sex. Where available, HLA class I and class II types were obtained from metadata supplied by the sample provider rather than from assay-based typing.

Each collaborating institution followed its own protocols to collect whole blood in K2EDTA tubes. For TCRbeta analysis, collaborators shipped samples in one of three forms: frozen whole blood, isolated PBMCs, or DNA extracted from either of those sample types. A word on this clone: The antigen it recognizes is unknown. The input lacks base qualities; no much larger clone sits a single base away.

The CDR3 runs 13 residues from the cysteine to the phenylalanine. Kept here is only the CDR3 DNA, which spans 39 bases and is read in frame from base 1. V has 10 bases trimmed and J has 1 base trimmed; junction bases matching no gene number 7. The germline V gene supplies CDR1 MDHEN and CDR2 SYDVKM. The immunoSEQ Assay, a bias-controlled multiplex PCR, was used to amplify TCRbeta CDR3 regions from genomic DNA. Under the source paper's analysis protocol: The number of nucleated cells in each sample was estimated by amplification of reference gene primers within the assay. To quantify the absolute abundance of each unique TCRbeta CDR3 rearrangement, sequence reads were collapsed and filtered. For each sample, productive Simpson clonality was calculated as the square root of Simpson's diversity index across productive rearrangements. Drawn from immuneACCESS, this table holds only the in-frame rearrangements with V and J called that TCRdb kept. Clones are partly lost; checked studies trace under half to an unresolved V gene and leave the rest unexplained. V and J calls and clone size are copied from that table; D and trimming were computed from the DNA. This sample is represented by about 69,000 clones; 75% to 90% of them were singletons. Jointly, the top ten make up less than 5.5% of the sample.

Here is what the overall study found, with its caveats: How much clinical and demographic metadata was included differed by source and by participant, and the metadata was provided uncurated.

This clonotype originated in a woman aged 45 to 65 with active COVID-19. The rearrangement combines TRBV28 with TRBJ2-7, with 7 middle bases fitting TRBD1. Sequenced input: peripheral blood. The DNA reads TGTGCCACCCGACAGGGTAGTTCCTACGAGCAGTACTTC. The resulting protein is CATRQGSSYEQYF.